This TCR beta chain was recovered during a study of HIV-infected patients and healthy controls. This clonotype is termed medium-sized. What it binds is unknown. No cell fractionation was done, so the repertoire covers all unsorted peripheral blood T cells. Findings and limits, study-wide: MAIT alpha-chain CDR3s were frequent in healthy controls, depleted in HIV+. In HIV-infected patients, the apparent post-therapy Gini index recovery did not replicate in size-matched data.

Reverse transcription used roughly 450 ng RNA and constant-region primers for alpha and beta. Each of the alpha and beta chains got its own library through chain-specific third strand synthesis with indices. All rearrangements within a chain used one primer pair; cDNA molecules carried barcodes. A roughly 22-cycle PCR with P5s and P7 primers followed a short adapter-adding first PCR. TCRdb re-analysed the 5' RACE reads in MiXCR, keeping a single row per CDR3 protein. The table includes under 20,000 distinct CDR3 sequences, over 9.5% detected once. The V segment lost 2 bases and the J segment 4 bases; nucleotides outside the gene matches: 8. The CDR3 totals 17 residues. CDR1 WSHSY and CDR2 SAAADI come from the germline V gene.

The source of this sequence is an adult in good health. The sample taken for sequencing was blood. The V gene is TRBV10-2, the J gene TRBJ2-1, with 10 bases aligning to TRBD2. CDR3: CASSEGLGAGGYNEQFF. As DNA, the CDR3 is TGCGCCAGCAGTGAGGGGTTAGGAGCGGGAGGGTACAATGAGCAGTTCTTC.